Below are 4 T cell receptor beta chains sequenced from a single sample in a study of early T cells in non-severe SARS-CoV-2 infection. TCRdb re-called the 5' RACE reads with MiXCR, one entry per CDR3 protein. The sample includes 60,000 to 65,000 distinct CDR3 sequences, 7.5% to 10% of them seen just once. Input material: whole blood. The receptors come from an adult who was a healthcare worker with PCR-confirmed SARS-CoV-2 infection or an uninfected control (not recorded which).

This clonotype was counted at least ten times. The CDR3 sequence: CASSPLTSGQGTAFF. DNA of the CDR3: TGTGCCAGCAGCCCACTTACATCAGGACAGGGCACAGCTTTCTTT. The chain carries TRBV11-2 and TRBJ1-1; TRBD1 matches 8 bases. Per the germline V gene, CDR1 is SGHAT and CDR2 is FQNNGV. CDR3 length: 15 amino acids. V was clipped by 5 bases and J by 10 bases; unmatched bases: 15.

In its sample, this clonotype was seen a few times. The gene calls are TRBV3-1 and TRBJ1-3; unclear D gene. Germline assignment: CDR1 LGHDT and CDR2 YNNKEL (reference sequence). Between the trimmed V and J ends, which lost 4 bases and 1 base, there was a span of 11 bases. CDR3 length: 15 residues. CDR3 bases: TGTGCCAGCAGCCCTTCAGATTATTCTGGAAACACCATATATTTT. It translates to CASSPSDYSGNTIYF.

This clonotype was counted at least ten times. The chain uses TRBV12-3 or TRBV12-4 and TRBJ2-5, with D perhaps TRBD1 (5 bases). The CDR3 totals 13 residues. V lost 4 bases to trimming and J lost 3 bases, with 9 bases between them. The CDR3 spells CASSSSREETQYF. The CDR3 DNA reads as TGTGCCAGCAGTTCAAGCAGGGAAGAGACCCAGTACTTC.

As regards this clonotype: At one end, the junction sequence differs from germline, possibly due to a read error. The chain joins TRBV3-1 to TRBJ2-1, with D perhaps TRBD1 or TRBD2 (5 bases each). Germline-derived CDR1 and CDR2 are LGHDT and YNNKEL (reference sequence). This CDR3 is 11 amino acids long. This chain's CDR3 is CVSNRGPEQFF. DNA for the CDR3: TGTGTCAGCAACCGGGGCCCTGAGCAGTTCTTC.